This record concerns one T cell receptor beta chain sequence. Repertoires were generated with immunoSEQ multiplex PCR, while TCRdb's copy carries only in-frame clones and drops some. The sample yields around 49,000 clones, approximately 80% seen once. This specimen belongs to a study of OX40 agonist ivuxolimab in advanced cancers. V shed 8 bases and J 3 bases; nucleotides not matched to a gene: 9. Germline loops: CDR1 MNHEY, CDR2 SVGAGI. The CDR3 is 14 residues long. This TCR was sampled from an adult with an advanced solid tumor such as melanoma, head and neck, liver or kidney cancer. V usage is TRBV6-5 and J usage is TRBJ2-7, with 8 positions matching TRBD1. The sequences come from CD4+ or CD8+ T cells sorted from blood, collected in a trial of the OX40 agonist ivuxolimab. CDR3 bases: TGTGCCAGCGGCCAGACAGGGGAAGACTACGAGCAGTACTTC. Protein: CASGQTGEDYEQYF.